These T cell receptor beta chains were read from a single sample in a study of PD-L1 blockade in urothelial cancer. The table came from immunoSEQ multiplex PCR; TCRdb's copy has only in-frame clones and leaves some out. The sample carries 35,000 to 45,000 clones, around 83% recorded once. The input for sequencing was PBMCs, taken around atezolizumab (anti-PD-L1) treatment. These receptors were taken from a man in his 70s with urothelial cancer. The CDR3 runs from the conserved cysteine through the conserved F or W. The order of the fields is V gene, D gene, CDR3 protein. D genes are given only for firm matches.

TRBV5-1	TRBD2	CASSLPESSGRDNEQFF
TRBV9	TRBD2	CASSVGLAGVGSREQYF
TRBV28	NA	CASHQTGNSYEQYF
TRBV2	TRBD1	CASSDKDRPNQPQHF
TRBV7-2	NA	CASSLAFPSTGELFF
TRBV10-3	TRBD1	CAISESRGLKETQYF
TRBV6-7	TRBD2	CASSNDSGTSSKGTDTQYF
TRBV6-6	TRBD1	CASSYSRQGGTDTQYF
TRBV15	NA	CATSRNMAGELFF
TRBV5-6	NA	CASSLVTRDYNEQFF
TRBV7-9	TRBD1	CASVRDRGSTEAFF
TRBV19	TRBD2	CASSIATGTSGIQQYF
TRBV25-1	NA	CASSEGRGGKYNEQFF
TRBV5-1	TRBD2	CASSLVLAGDHYNEQFF
TRBV19	TRBD2	CASSGGLAGTPSTDTQYF
TRBV27	NA	CASRWTPHTYNEQFF
TRBV28	NA	CASSLRQMNTEAFF
TRBV5-5	NA	CASSLGVSHELYEQYF
TRBV2	TRBD1	CASGETGVWNTEAFF
TRBV19	TRBD1	CASTRTGQETQYF
TRBV6-1	NA	CASSASGSEAFF
TRBV7-2	TRBD2	CASSLGLAIQETQYF
TRBV5-5	TRBD1	CASSLRQGAGDEQFF
TRBV9	NA	CASSVVEDTQYF
TRBV29-1	TRBD1	CSVSGTETEETQYF
TRBV7-7	TRBD2	CASSRGLAGGSGETQYF
TRBV7-9	TRBD2	CASSSPATSGVFQFF
TRBV10-3	NA	CAIRNTIDYEQYF
TRBV7-9	NA	CASSPPRGSLFF
TRBV19	TRBD1	CASSLQGVTGELFF
TRBV4-1	NA	CASSQGRGGETQYF
TRBV27	TRBD2	CASSSRIKRDLSTDTQYF
TRBV5-1	NA	CASSLGGLAANNEQFF
TRBV10-3	TRBD2	CASRVAGDYEQFF
TRBV30	TRBD2	CAWSVSIGLAGEDNEQFF
TRBV13	NA	CASSLRGRDTEAFF
TRBV29-1	NA	CSVGGGRNYEQYF
TRBV2	NA	CASSGVADTEAFF
TRBV18	NA	CASSPPRGRETQYF
TRBV29-1	TRBD2	CSVSAGGTDTQYF
TRBV14	TRBD2	CASSRLAHYEQYF
TRBV21-1	NA	CASSKSPLGLETQYF
TRBV5-1	NA	CASRSGAGTEAFF
TRBV6-5	NA	CASSYSLTGNPNTIYF
TRBV10-3	TRBD1	CAISGRQGATDTQYF
TRBV18	NA	CASSPSWTVGYTF
TRBV21-1	NA	CASSKTSGYSYEQYF
TRBV30	NA	CAWSVAGSFMNTEAFF
TRBV6-5	NA	CASSYDSTGELFF
TRBV5-7	NA	CASSWGRGTTYEQYF
TRBV6-1	TRBD1	CASSPNRGTYEQYF
TRBV2	TRBD2	CANPGLARSYEQYF
TRBV5-6	NA	CASSYTGTRNTGELFF